This TCR beta chain was sequenced during a study of technical replicates of blood from several donors. Here immunoSEQ multiplex PCR was the method, and the copy in TCRdb shows in-frame clones only, minus some. The top ten clones hold around 0.24% of a sample with approximately 76,000 clones, around nine tenths of them seen once. The CDR3 extends over 11 amino acids. CDR1 and CDR2 from the germline V gene are MNHEY and SVGAGI. Trimming took 8 bases from V and 4 from J; bases not matched to a gene: 1. The chain joins TRBV6-5 to TRBJ2-7; 8 nucleotides line up with TRBD2. The sample consisted of T cells isolated from PBMCs. This receptor was obtained from a human donor in good health. The CDR3 DNA follows: TGTGCCAGCGCTAGCGGGTACGAGCAGTACTTC. This gives the protein CASASGYEQYF.